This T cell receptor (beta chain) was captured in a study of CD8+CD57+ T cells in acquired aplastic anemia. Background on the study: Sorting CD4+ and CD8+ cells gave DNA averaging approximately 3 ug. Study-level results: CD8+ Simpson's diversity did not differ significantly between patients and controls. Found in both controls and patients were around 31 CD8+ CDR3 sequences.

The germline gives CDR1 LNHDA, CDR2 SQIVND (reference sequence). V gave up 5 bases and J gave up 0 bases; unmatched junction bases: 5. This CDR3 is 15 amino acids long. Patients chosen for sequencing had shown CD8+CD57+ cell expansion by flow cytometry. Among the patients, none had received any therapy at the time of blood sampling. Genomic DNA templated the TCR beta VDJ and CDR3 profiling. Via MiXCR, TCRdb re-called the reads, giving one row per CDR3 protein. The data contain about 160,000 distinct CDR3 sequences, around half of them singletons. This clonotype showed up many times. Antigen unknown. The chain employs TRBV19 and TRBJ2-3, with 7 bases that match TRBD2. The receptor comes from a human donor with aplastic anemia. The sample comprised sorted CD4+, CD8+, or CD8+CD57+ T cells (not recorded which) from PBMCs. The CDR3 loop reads CASSSYSGSTDTQYF. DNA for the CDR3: TGTGCCAGTAGTTCCTATAGCGGGAGCACAGATACGCAGTATTTT.